One and the same sample provided the 14 T cell receptor beta chains below, sequenced in a study of radiotherapy plus CTLA-4 blockade in lung cancer. Clones were sequenced by immunoSEQ multiplex PCR, and TCRdb holds only the in-frame ones, with some missing. The data hold around 71,000 clones, with around 76% observed a single time. The source was peripheral blood, collected from a patient treated with radiotherapy plus ipilimumab. These receptors were obtained from a human donor with non-small cell lung cancer whose response to radiotherapy plus ipilimumab could not be evaluated. Some clones in this sample may be carry-over from other donors' samples.

The chain uses TRBV20-1 and TRBJ2-2; D gene unclear. The CDR3 consists of 11 residues. Germline V lookup: CDR1 DFQATT, CDR2 SNEGSKA (reference sequence). V lost 4 bases, J lost 3 bases, and 3 bases lay in between. The CDR3 here is CSATDTGELFF. CDR3 nucleotide sequence: TGCAGTGCTACTGACACCGGGGAGCTGTTTTTT.

This clone occurred once. This rearrangement joins TRBV7-8 to TRBJ2-7; TRBD1 aligns across 9 bases. CDR1 and CDR2 (germline): SGHVS, FQNEAQ. J gave up 5 bases and V 3 bases, and 5 bases lay outside the gene matches. CDR3 size: 14 residues. The CDR3, as DNA: TGTGCCAGCAGCTTTGGACAGGGGACCAACGAGCAGTACTTC. Its translation is CASSFGQGTNEQYF.

This clone was seen once. This chain joins TRBV28 and TRBJ2-7, with D perhaps TRBD1 (6 bases). This CDR3 region has 15 residues. Trimming removed 6 bases at V and 0 bases at J, with 15 bases between. The germline V gene encodes CDR1 MDHEN and CDR2 SYDVKM. The CDR3 region is CASSFGTRRSYEQYF. In DNA form, the CDR3 reads TGTGCCAGCAGCTTCGGGACACGTCGCTCCTACGAGCAGTACTTC.

The chain is built from TRBV28 and TRBJ2-2, with D tentatively TRBD1 (5 bases). Germline values: CDR1 MDHEN, CDR2 SYDVKM. This CDR3 region has 15 residues. Trimming cost V 2 bases and J 0 bases, with 7 bases left between them. The CDR3 nucleotides read TGTGCCAGCAGTTTACCCAGGGCGAACACCGGGGAGCTGTTTTTT. Encoded protein: CASSLPRANTGELFF.

This chain joins TRBV7-2 and TRBJ2-3; 7 nucleotides agree with TRBD1. The CDR3 is 13 residues long. In germline, CDR1 is SGHTA, CDR2 FQGNSA. V lost 1 base and J lost 6; bases outside the gene matches: 1. The DNA for the CDR3 is TGTGCCAGCAGCTTAGACAGGGGTGATACGCAGTATTTT. Translation gives CASSLDRGDTQYF.

This chain links TRBV9 with TRBJ2-5; D is unclear. This CDR3 has 14 amino acids. The V and J ends lost 0 bases and 4 bases respectively, with 10 bases between them. Germline V gene data show CDR1 as SGDLS and CDR2 as YYNGEE. CDR3 in amino acids: CASSVVQVGETQYF. CDR3 coding DNA: TGTGCCAGCAGCGTAGTTCAGGTTGGAGAGACCCAGTACTTC.

About this clone: Compared with germline, one end of the junction differs, possibly owing to a read error. The chain is built from TRBV4-1 and TRBJ1-1; D is perhaps TRBD1 (6 bases). This CDR3 spans 14 amino acids. Germline V gene lookup returns CDR1 MGHRA and CDR2 YSYEKL. The chain's CDR3 is CASSEDRRGTEAFF. DNA of the CDR3: TGCGCCAGCAGCGAAGACAGGAGGGGCACTGAAGCTTTCTTT.

The J gene is TRBJ1-2, the V gene TRBV6-5; perhaps TRBD1 as D (5 bases). Deletions cut 5 bases from V and 8 bases from J, with 12 bases between. The CDR3 is made up of 12 amino acids. The germline V gene has CDR1 MNHEY and CDR2 SVGAGI. The CDR3 nucleotides read TGTGCCAGCAGTGGAGGGGTGACGGGCTACACCTTC. Protein product: CASSGGVTGYTF.

The chain links TRBV7-3 to TRBJ1-2; no definite D call. V lost 0 bases and J lost 8, with 10 bases in between. Per germline, CDR1 SGHTA and CDR2 FQGTGA. The CDR3 is made up of 13 amino acids. CDR3 region: CASSLTSGGGYTF. The CDR3 nucleotides read TGTGCCAGCAGCTTAACGTCCGGCGGGGGCTACACCTTC.

This chain uses TRBV5-1 with TRBJ2-7; D is perhaps TRBD2 (5 bases). Germline V gene lookup returns CDR1 SGHRS and CDR2 YFSETQ. The V end lost 2 bases, the J end lost 4 bases, and 7 bases lay between the germline ends. The CDR3 runs to 12 residues. CDR3 nucleotides: TGCGCCAGCAGCTTCGAGGGTTACGAGCAGTACTTC. Translating it yields CASSFEGYEQYF.

The chain combines TRBV10-3 with TRBJ1-1, with TRBD1 matching 8 bases. The V gene end was trimmed by 4 bases and the J gene end by 4 bases; junction bases not matched to a gene: 5. This CDR3 is built from 14 residues. Germline loops: CDR1 ENHRY, CDR2 SYGVKD. CDR3 sequence reads: CAISGDRSGTEAFF. CDR3 coding DNA: TGTGCCATCAGTGGGGACAGGTCGGGCACTGAAGCTTTCTTT.

Only one count was recorded for this clone. This chain uses TRBV5-5 with TRBJ2-5, with TRBD1 identical over 7 bases. V dropped 4 bases and J dropped 4; count of bases not matched to a gene: 10. This CDR3 is 15 amino acids long. From germline, CDR1 is SGHKS and CDR2 YYEKEE (reference sequence). CDR3 in DNA: TGTGCCAGCAGCCTTCGGACAGGCGGAGGAGAGACCCAGTACTTC. Protein product: CASSLRTGGGETQYF.

This chain connects TRBV7-3 to TRBJ1-1; 7 bases fit TRBD1. Germline CDR1 SGHTA, CDR2 FQGTGA. The CDR3 extends over 14 amino acids. The trim removed 3 bases at V and 0 bases at J, leaving 1 base unmatched. CDR3 residues: CASSLTGLNTEAFF. CDR3 nucleotide sequence: TGTGCCAGCAGCTTGACAGGGCTGAACACTGAAGCTTTCTTT.

This clone has just one count. The CDR3 DNA follows: TGTGCCAGCAGCCCAGGGGGCGGTGGAAATCAGCCCCAGCATTTT. Translated: CASSPGGGGNQPQHF. This chain connects TRBV9 to TRBJ1-5, with 8 bases matching TRBD1. Per the germline V gene, CDR1 is SGDLS and CDR2 is YYNGEE. The length of the CDR3 is 15 residues. Trimming took 4 bases from V and 4 from J; bases not matched to a gene: 7.